Below, one T cell receptor (beta chain) is given with its context. Its antigen is not known. This sample is part of a study of T cell responses to AZD1222 COVID-19 vaccine. Notes on the study in general: Unmutated variant regions are reportedly the target of nearly half of TCRs that are spike-specific. Clonal diversity was possibly underestimated; the donors were predominantly white British and more often female. No repertoire was sampled before or during the peak T cell response, only after it.

The repertoire was sequenced with immunoSEQ multiplex PCR; TCRdb's copy has only in-frame clones and lacks some. The sample has about 190,000 clones, around 92% seen once. The CDR3 has 12 residues. The V gene's germline CDR1 is GTSNPN and CDR2 SVGIG (reference sequence). The V and J ends lost 0 bases and 3 bases respectively, with 3 bases between them. The clonotype originates from an adult in good health. The chain combines TRBV30 with TRBJ1-5, with no clear D. Sample: peripheral blood, taken on day 0 of AZD1222 vaccination. The CDR3 here is CAWSVLNQPQHF. CDR3 DNA sequence: TGTGCCTGGAGTGTCCTCAATCAGCCCCAGCATTTT.